The entry below gives a single TCR beta chain sequence along with its context. The antigen is not known. Systemic immunosuppression or a history of autoimmune disease excluded patients. The CDR3 has 14 residues. The V gene's germline CDR1 is SGHAT and CDR2 FQNNGV. Between the trimmed V and J ends, which lost 0 bases and 9 bases, there was a span of 12 bases. This entry is derived from a study of OX40 agonist ivuxolimab in advanced cancers. Turning to the study itself: Prior anti-PD-1, anti-PD-L1 or anti-CTLA-4 therapy was allowed; 30% to 40% had some. Partial responses occurred in Three dose-escalation patients, one with hepatocellular carcinoma and two with cutaneous melanoma.

Findings of the study overall: Compared with CD4+, CD8+ T cells on average had more expanded clones.

Repertoires were generated with immunoSEQ multiplex PCR, while TCRdb's copy carries only in-frame clones and drops some. The sample records 60,000 to 95,000 clones, about 85% being singletons. The source of this sequence is an adult with an advanced solid tumor such as melanoma, head and neck, liver or kidney cancer. This specimen was CD4+ or CD8+ T cells sorted from blood, taken in a trial of the OX40 agonist ivuxolimab. This chain uses TRBV11-2 with TRBJ2-1; perhaps TRBD2 as D (7 bases). CDR3 sequence: CASSLEGGVFEQFF. CDR3 in DNA: TGTGCCAGCAGCTTAGAAGGGGGGGTTTTTGAGCAGTTCTTC.